These T cell receptor beta chains were read from a single sample in a study of glioma-infiltrating T cells after dendritic cell vaccination. The method was immunoSEQ multiplex PCR; TCRdb's version includes in-frame clones alone and lacks a portion of them. The sample has more than 70,000 clones, more than 75% seen once. The sequencing used blood, collected after dendritic cell vaccination. These receptors all stem from a human donor with glioblastoma. Both conserved end residues are trimmed from each CDR3. Rows may omit the clone size; those that give it use once, few, many or a size class.

V	size	J	CDR3
TRBV13	NA	TRBJ2-7	ASSSRGPRSYEQY
TRBV27	NA	TRBJ2-1	ASSLSGLGRSGYNEQF
TRBV5-1	NA	TRBJ2-2	ASTPSAGLNTGELF
TRBV9	once	TRBJ1-2	ASNVGRGGYGYT
TRBV18	NA	TRBJ1-2	ASSRDEVDRDAGGYT
TRBV19	NA	TRBJ1-5	ASSTRPGTGSQPQH
TRBV19	NA	TRBJ2-1	ASSIDLGEYNEQF
TRBV25-1	NA	TRBJ1-2	ASSTPGQGDYGYT
TRBV5-1	NA	TRBJ1-1	ASSNTGMNTEAF
TRBV5-6	NA	TRBJ2-3	ASFRTSGTDTQY
TRBV5-1	NA	TRBJ2-1	ASRHDRGSHNEQF
TRBV7-9	NA	NA	ASSSSPGTGTASSYEQY
TRBV11-2	NA	TRBJ1-5	ASSSDRFNQPQH
TRBV6-6	NA	TRBJ1-1	ASSLDLGTEAF
TRBV7-3	NA	TRBJ2-3	ASSPLGGEGDTQY
TRBV14	few	TRBJ2-1	ASRPRGREQF
TRBV7-2	many	TRBJ1-5	ASSSPGGQPQH
TRBV6-1	NA	TRBJ2-5	ASQNRGETQY
TRBV18	NA	TRBJ1-5	ASSPLGVRQPQH
TRBV5-1	NA	TRBJ2-4	ASSIMTGGGGKNIQY
TRBV19	NA	TRBJ2-1	ASSRQGYSYNEQF
TRBV5-1	NA	TRBJ2-7	ASSPMSGQGYEQY
TRBV11-3	NA	TRBJ2-1	ASSRTSGSGNEQF
TRBV5-6	once	TRBJ1-1	ASSPRDMNTEAF
TRBV6-6	NA	TRBJ2-3	ASSYSRGSDTQY
TRBV10-1	NA	TRBJ2-5	ASSYTSGREETQY
TRBV27	NA	TRBJ2-7	ASRGDNSYEQY
TRBV5-1	NA	TRBJ1-4	ASSWTGGGEKLF
TRBV7-2	NA	TRBJ2-2	ASSLRLAGGTRELF
TRBV5-1	NA	TRBJ2-3	ASTIADQSTDTQY
TRBV10-3	NA	TRBJ2-3	AIGSRGPTSTDTQY
TRBV11-2	NA	TRBJ2-7	ASSPTEVTYEQY
TRBV2	NA	TRBJ2-4	ASSGGRGRTAKNIQY
TRBV6-1	NA	TRBJ1-2	ASSEAWQGARGYT
TRBV5-4	NA	TRBJ2-7	ASSSGTGAYEQY
TRBV7-6	once	TRBJ2-7	ASSFRTGEAGDYEQY
TRBV2	NA	TRBJ1-1	ASSEYPEHGTEAF
TRBV5-1	NA	TRBJ1-1	ASSSKLDRLNTEAF
TRBV7-9	NA	TRBJ1-1	ASSLVRPGGVTEAF